One and the same sample provided the 32 T cell receptor beta chains below, sequenced in a study of blood T cell repertoires in COVID-19. Sequenced by immunoSEQ multiplex PCR; TCRdb stores in-frame clones only, minus some. The sample yields about 99,000 clones, more than 80% seen once. Input material: peripheral blood. The receptors originated from a man aged 55 to 70 with acute or convalescent COVID-19.

This clone was seen a single time. Other DNA sequences in the same sample also yield this CDR3. The J gene is TRBJ1-5, the V gene TRBV19; tentatively, D is TRBD1 (5 bases). V lost 5 bases and J 4 bases, leaving 12 bases between the germline ends. The CDR3 sequence is 14 residues long. Germline CDR1 LNHDA, CDR2 SQIVND (reference sequence). For the CDR3, the DNA is TGTGCCAGTAGTCTAACCGGGGGGAATCAGCCCCAGCATTTT. It is translated as CASSLTGGNQPQHF. The complete variable domain, with remaining parts taken from reference TRBV19 and TRBJ1-5, reads DGGITQSPKYLFRKEGQNVTLSCEQNLNHDAMYWYRQDPGQGLRLIYYSQIVNDFQKGDIAEGYSVSREKKESFPLTVTSAQKNPTAFYLCASSLTGGNQPQHFGDGTRLSIL.

V usage is TRBV19 and J usage is TRBJ2-2; a weak D match, TRBD1 (6 bases). The CDR3 extends over 16 amino acids. V lost 5 bases and J 1 base, leaving 14 bases between the germline ends. Germline V gives CDR1 LNHDA, CDR2 SQIVND (reference sequence). The CDR3 loop is CASSAPGTRNTGELFF. CDR3 coding DNA: TGTGCCAGTAGTGCTCCCGGGACAAGGAACACCGGGGAGCTGTTTTTT.

The chain has TRBV18 and TRBJ2-7; D might be TRBD1 (6 bases). V gave up 3 bases and J gave up 3 bases, with 12 bases separating them. CDR1 is KGHSH and CDR2 is LQKENI in the germline V gene. This CDR3 has 14 amino acids. CDR3 region: CASSPPGHLYEQYF. The CDR3, as DNA: TGTGCCAGCTCACCCCCGGGACATCTCTACGAGCAGTACTTC.

This sequence joins TRBV3-1 (or the pseudogene TRBV3-2) and TRBJ2-7; D is possibly TRBD1 (6 bases). The CDR3 runs 15 residues. V lost 1 base and J lost 4, with 14 bases in between. CDR1 LGHDT and CDR2 YNNKEL come from the germline V gene (reference sequence). This CDR3 reads CASSQAGSQGYEQYF. In DNA, the CDR3 is TGTGCCAGCAGCCAAGCGGGGTCGCAGGGGTACGAGCAGTACTTC.

This chain connects TRBV7-9 to TRBJ2-7; TRBD1 agrees at 9 bases. Looked up from germline, CDR1 is SEHNR and CDR2 is FQNEAQ (reference sequence). The CDR3 covers 14 residues. Losses at the gene ends were 4 bases for V and 3 bases for J; bases not matched to a gene: 4. The CDR3 DNA reads TGTGCCAGCAGCTCATCGGGACAGGGCTACGAGCAGTACGTC. Translating gives CASSSSGQGYEQYV.

The gene calls are TRBV10-3 and TRBJ2-7, with TRBD2 matching over 11 bases. From germline, CDR1 is ENHRY and CDR2 SYGVKD. The junction had 2 bases not matched to a gene; V was cut back by 3 bases and J by 1 base. The CDR3 sequence is 15 residues long. The CDR3 DNA follows: TGTGCCATCAGTGACGGGACTAGCGGTTCCTACGAGCAGTACTTC. Translating gives CAISDGTSGSYEQYF.

V usage is TRBV27 and J usage is TRBJ1-2; D is undetermined. Germline V CDR1 and CDR2: MNHEY, SMNVEV (reference sequence). This CDR3 region has 15 residues. V lost 3 bases and J lost 2, with 13 bases in between. Here the CDR3 DNA reads TGTGCCAGCAGTTTCTCGCGCGACACCAACTATGGCTACACCTTC. Translation gives CASSFSRDTNYGYTF.

The V call is TRBV19, the J call TRBJ2-7; D is perhaps TRBD1 (6 bases). V was trimmed by 3 bases and J by 3 bases, leaving 9 bases between them. Germline V lookup: CDR1 LNHDA, CDR2 SQIVND (reference sequence). This CDR3 region has 13 residues. CDR3 nucleotides: TGTGCCAGTAGTATGAGAGGGGGCTACGAGCAGTACGTC. This gives the protein CASSMRGGYEQYV.

V usage is TRBV29-1 and J usage is TRBJ2-3; 7 bases align to TRBD1. With V trimmed by 4 bases and J by 0 bases, 7 bases remained unmatched. Germline V gene data show CDR1 as SQVTM and CDR2 as ANQGSEA. The CDR3 sequence is 15 residues long. This CDR3 is CSVGDRKFSTDTQYF. DNA of the CDR3: TGCAGCGTTGGGGACAGAAAGTTTAGCACAGATACGCAGTATTTT.

This clone was seen repeatedly, ten times or more. This chain connects TRBV3-1 (or the pseudogene TRBV3-2) to TRBJ1-6, with D possibly being TRBD1 (5 bases). Deletions cut 4 bases from V and 0 bases from J, with 19 bases between. Germline V gives CDR1 LGHDT, CDR2 YNNKEL (reference sequence). The CDR3 contains 19 residues. CDR3 region: CASSRAGRGFSSYNSPLHF. CDR3 in DNA: TGTGCCAGCAGCCGGGCTGGGCGGGGCTTCAGCTCCTATAATTCACCCCTCCACTTT.

The chain combines TRBV9 with TRBJ1-1; unclear D gene. The V end was cut by 4 bases, the J end by 0 bases, with 16 bases between. Germline CDR1 reads SGDLS; CDR2 reads YYNGEE. The CDR3 spans 16 residues. The CDR3 protein is CASSPRISGLNTEAFF. DNA of the CDR3: TGTGCCAGCAGCCCACGCATCTCGGGGTTGAACACTGAAGCTTTCTTT.

The rearrangement joins TRBV7-8 to TRBJ1-2, with 10 positions matching TRBD1. The length of the CDR3 is 13 residues. Germline lookup yields CDR1 SGHVS and CDR2 FQNEAQ. Trimming at V came to 2 bases and at J to 8 bases, leaving 2 bases not matched to a gene. The CDR3: CASSLRTGGGYTF. Written as DNA, the CDR3 is TGTGCCAGCAGCTTAAGGACAGGGGGAGGCTACACCTTC. The complete variable domain, with remaining parts taken from reference TRBV7-8 and TRBJ1-2, reads GAGVSQSPRYKVAKRGQDVALRCDPISGHVSLFWYQQALGQGPEFLTYFQNEAQLDKSGLPSDRFFAERPEGSVSTLKIQRTQQEDSAVYLCASSLRTGGGYTFGSGTRLTVV.

This clone was picked up one time. This sequence joins TRBV28 and TRBJ2-1; D is possibly TRBD2 (5 bases). The CDR3 totals 15 residues. Deletions cut 7 bases from V and 6 bases from J, with 19 bases between. Germline V gives CDR1 MDHEN, CDR2 SYDVKM. The CDR3 reads CASTRAGLLGNEQFF. The CDR3 DNA is TGTGCCAGCACTCGGGCAGGACTTTTGGGCAATGAGCAGTTCTTC.

The chain employs TRBV6-5 and TRBJ2-1; D is undetermined. Germline loops: CDR1 MNHEY, CDR2 SVGAGI. Trimming removed 5 bases from V and 7 bases from J, with 12 bases in between. The CDR3 length is 13 residues. The DNA for the CDR3 is TGTGCCAGCAGTAGAGAGGTGTGGAATGAGCAGTTCTTC. It yields the protein CASSREVWNEQFF.

The chain joins TRBV29-1 to TRBJ1-2; TRBD1 matches at 8 bases. V shed 7 bases, J shed 3 bases, and the junction held 13 bases outside the gene matches. Germline values: CDR1 SQVTM, CDR2 ANQGSEA. The CDR3 length is 15 residues. CDR3 sequence reads: CSATGGPLSYYGYTF. The CDR3, as DNA: TGCAGCGCCACAGGGGGACCCTTAAGCTACTATGGCTACACCTTC.

In its sample, this clone was seen many times. This chain links TRBV10-3 with TRBJ1-1; D is possibly TRBD1 (5 bases). Trimming removed 1 base at V and 1 base at J, with 19 bases between. The length of the CDR3 is 18 residues. The germline gives CDR1 ENHRY, CDR2 SYGVKD. CDR3: CAISEWAGSTISNTEAFF. CDR3 sequence (DNA): TGTGCCATCAGTGAGTGGGCAGGGTCTACAATTTCGAACACTGAAGCTTTCTTT.

The chain employs TRBV5-4 and TRBJ1-1; D uncertain. This CDR3 has 13 amino acids. Germline V lookup: CDR1 SGHNT, CDR2 YYREEE (reference sequence). V lost 5 bases to trimming and J lost 7 bases, with 15 bases between them. CDR3 sequence: CASSLRPADEAFF. CDR3 coding DNA: TGTGCCAGCAGTTTGCGCCCGGCGGATGAAGCTTTCTTT.

The rearrangement joins TRBV24-1 to TRBJ2-3, with 7 nucleotides matching TRBD2. With V trimmed by 6 bases and J by 5 bases, 1 base remained unmatched. CDR3 size: 12 residues. Germline V gene lookup returns CDR1 KGHDR and CDR2 SFDVKD. CDR3 in amino acids: CATSWGGDTQYF. CDR3 in DNA: TGTGCCACCAGTTGGGGGGGAGATACGCAGTATTTT.

This chain uses TRBV4-1 with TRBJ2-7; D gene ambiguous. The CDR3 spans 15 residues. Per germline, CDR1 MGHRA and CDR2 YSYEKL. Trimming removed 4 bases from V and 1 base from J, with 14 bases in between. The CDR3 reads CASSLSNTDSYEQYF. CDR3 nucleotides: TGCGCCAGCAGCCTTAGCAATACCGATTCCTACGAGCAGTACTTC.

V usage is TRBV6-5 and J usage is TRBJ2-1; tentatively, D is TRBD2 (6 bases). Germline CDR1 and CDR2: MNHEY and SVGAGI. Trimming pared 4 bases from V and 0 bases from J, leaving 13 bases between. The CDR3 is 16 residues long. The CDR3 protein is CASSSSSASSYNEQFF. In DNA, the CDR3 is TGTGCCAGCAGTTCGTCTAGCGCGAGCTCCTACAATGAGCAGTTCTTC.

The chain recombines TRBV6-5 with TRBJ1-1; weak D call: TRBD1 (6 bases). V was trimmed by 5 bases and J by 7 bases, leaving 11 bases between them. The CDR3 totals 12 residues. Germline CDR1 and CDR2: MNHEY and SVGAGI. CDR3 protein: CASSPRGGEAFF. CDR3 nucleotide sequence: TGTGCCAGCAGTCCTAGAGGGGGTGAAGCTTTCTTT.

The V gene is TRBV3-1 (or the pseudogene TRBV3-2), the J gene TRBJ1-4; maybe TRBD1 (5 bases). V gave up 5 bases and J gave up 8 bases, with 18 bases separating them. The CDR3 runs 15 residues. Germline V lookup: CDR1 LGHDT, CDR2 YNNKEL (reference sequence). The CDR3 protein is CASSVPGPGGEKLFF. CDR3 nucleotides: TGTGCCAGCAGCGTTCCGGGGCCGGGAGGGGAAAAACTGTTTTTT.

The chain carries TRBV5-6 and TRBJ2-3; 9 nucleotides agree with TRBD2. Trimming cost V 4 bases and J 1 base; bases outside gene matches: 4. The germline V gene has CDR1 SGHDT and CDR2 YYEEEE. CDR3 size: 15 residues. Here the CDR3 DNA reads TGTGCCAGCAGCCCCGCTAGCGGGGGCACAGATACGCAGTATTTT. This translates into CASSPASGGTDTQYF.

This CDR3 reads CASSLRFRGGSTHNEQFF. The CDR3 DNA is TGTGCCAGCAGCTTACGGTTTCGGGGCGGGAGCACCCACAATGAGCAGTTCTTC. V and J are TRBV11-2 and TRBJ2-1; 7 bases match TRBD2. The germline V gene encodes CDR1 SGHAT and CDR2 FQNNGV. The CDR3 runs 18 residues. The junction had 15 bases not matched to a gene; V was cut back by 2 bases and J by 5 bases.

Only one count was recorded for this clone. The chain links TRBV27 to TRBJ1-4; possibly TRBD1 for D (6 bases). The CDR3 covers 15 residues. V lost 5 bases to trimming and J lost 3 bases, with 13 bases between them. Per germline, CDR1 MNHEY and CDR2 SMNVEV (reference sequence). DNA for the CDR3: TGTGCCAGCAGTCCCCAGGGGAGTGCTAATGAAAAACTGTTTTTT. Its protein is CASSPQGSANEKLFF. The variable domain in full, with the rest retrieved from reference TRBV27 and TRBJ1-4, is EAQVTQNPRYLITVTGKKLTVTCSQNMNHEYMSWYRQDPGLGLRQIYYSMNVEVTDKGDVPEGYKVSRKEKRNFPLILESPSPNQTSLYFCASSPQGSANEKLFFGSGTQLSVL.

This chain links TRBV28 with TRBJ2-7; perhaps TRBD2 as D (6 bases). Trimming cost V 5 bases and J 7 bases, with 18 bases left between them. The germline V gene encodes CDR1 MDHEN and CDR2 SYDVKM. The CDR3 spans 14 residues. This CDR3 reads CASSLDQGLGEQYF. The DNA for the CDR3 is TGTGCCAGCAGTCTCGACCAGGGACTGGGTGAGCAGTACTTC.

The J gene is TRBJ2-1, the V gene TRBV4-2, with TRBD1 as a possible D gene (6 bases). Trimming cost V 0 bases and J 4 bases, with 10 bases left between them. This CDR3 is 15 amino acids long. Looked up from germline, CDR1 is LGHNA and CDR2 is YNFKEQ. CDR3 DNA: TGTGCCAGCAGCCAAGAGGCAGGGGCGTACAATGAGCAGTTCTTC. This encodes CASSQEAGAYNEQFF.

The chain employs TRBV5-4 and TRBJ2-2, with TRBD2 identical over 14 bases. The germline V gene encodes CDR1 SGHNT and CDR2 YYREEE (reference sequence). The CDR3 runs 18 residues. Losses at the gene ends were 7 bases for V and 6 bases for J; bases not matched to a gene: 14. CDR3 loop: CASCRGQGLAGAPGELFF. The CDR3 DNA is TGTGCCAGCTGTCGGGGACAGGGACTAGCGGGAGCCCCCGGGGAGCTGTTTTTT.

The V call is TRBV25-1, the J call TRBJ1-4, with TRBD1 identical over 9 bases. Trimming at V came to 6 bases and at J to 8 bases, leaving 4 bases not matched to a gene. The CDR3 has 13 residues. The V gene's germline CDR1 is MGHDK and CDR2 SYGVNS. This CDR3 is CASRGQGGEKLFF. In DNA, the CDR3 is TGTGCCAGCAGGGGACAGGGAGGAGAAAAACTGTTTTTT. Combining the CDR3 with reference TRBV25-1 and TRBJ1-4 gives the whole variable domain EADIYQTPRYLVIGTGKKITLECSQTMGHDKMYWYQQDPGMELHLIHYSYGVNSTEKGDLSSESTVSRIRTEHFPLTLESARPSHTSQYLCASRGQGGEKLFFGSGTQLSVL.

J is TRBJ1-2 and V is TRBV5-4; D not certain. Trimming took 0 bases from V and 1 from J, leaving 7 bases between them. The V gene's germline CDR1 is SGHNT and CDR2 YYREEE (reference sequence). The CDR3 length is 14 residues. The CDR3 sequence: CASSLAGINYGYTF. As DNA, the CDR3 is TGTGCCAGCAGCTTGGCGGGGATTAACTATGGCTACACCTTC.

The J gene is TRBJ1-2, the V gene TRBV5-1, with D possibly matching TRBD1 (6 bases). This CDR3 has 14 amino acids. Trimming removed 0 bases at V and 4 bases at J, with 10 bases between. CDR1 SGHRS and CDR2 YFSETQ come from the germline V gene. CDR3 in amino acids: CASSLEQGFYGYTF. In DNA, the CDR3 is TGCGCCAGCAGCTTGGAGCAGGGGTTCTATGGCTACACCTTC. The variable domain in full, with the rest retrieved from reference TRBV5-1 and TRBJ1-2, is KAGVTQTPRYLIKTRGQQVTLSCSPISGHRSVSWYQQTPGQGLQFLFEYFSETQRNKGNFPGRFSGRQFSNSRSEMNVSTLELGDSALYLCASSLEQGFYGYTFGSGTRLTVV.

This rearrangement joins TRBV7-2 to TRBJ2-5; tentatively, D is TRBD2 (6 bases). V lost 7 bases and J lost 5, with 14 bases in between. CDR3 length: 13 amino acids. CDR1 and CDR2 from the germline V gene are SGHTA and FQGNSA. The CDR3 DNA sequence: TGTGCCAGCATGCAGCGGGTCCGGGAGACCCAGTACTTC. Its translation is CASMQRVRETQYF.